This is a list of T cell receptor beta chains from one sample in a study of blood T cell repertoires in COVID-19. Sequencing was performed with immunoSEQ multiplex PCR; in TCRdb, only in-frame clones are kept and a portion is missing. Among 200,000 to 250,000 clones, around 82% were seen once, and the ten largest hold approximately 7.2%. Sequencing was performed on peripheral blood. Receptors originate from a woman in her 70s with acute or convalescent COVID-19. CDR3s include the opening cysteine and the closing phenylalanine or tryptophan. A D gene is named only where the DNA matches it firmly. Part of the rows lack a size; the others show once, few, many or a class for expanded clones.

CDR3aa: CASSLGQGDYGYTF; CDR3nt: TGTGCCAGCAGCCTTGGACAGGGGGACTATGGCTACACCTTC; abundance: NA; v_gene: TRBV7-2; j_gene: TRBJ1-2; d_gene: TRBD1
CDR3aa: CASSEATTGQGAWETQYF; CDR3nt: TGTGCCAGCAGTGAAGCCACCACGGGTCAGGGGGCTTGGGAGACCCAGTACTTC; abundance: few; v_gene: TRBV6-1; j_gene: TRBJ2-5; d_gene: TRBD1
CDR3aa: CASSLSGTGNYGYTF; CDR3nt: TGTGCCAGCAGCCTTTCCGGGACAGGAAACTATGGCTACACCTTC; abundance: few; v_gene: TRBV3-1/TRBV3-2; j_gene: TRBJ1-2; d_gene: TRBD1
CDR3aa: CASSLMGLAGPDYYNEQFF; CDR3nt: TGCGCCAGCAGCTTGATGGGACTAGCGGGGCCCGACTACTACAATGAGCAGTTCTTC; abundance: once; v_gene: TRBV5-1; j_gene: TRBJ2-1; d_gene: TRBD2
CDR3aa: CASSQRGEGETQYF; CDR3nt: TGTGCCAGCAGCCAGCGGGGAGAGGGAGAGACCCAGTACTTC; abundance: few; v_gene: TRBV14; j_gene: TRBJ2-5; d_gene: NA
CDR3aa: CASSNRRPGLAGGLSDTQYF; CDR3nt: TGTGCCAGCAGCAACAGGCGTCCGGGACTAGCGGGGGGCCTTTCGGATACGCAGTATTTT; abundance: NA; v_gene: TRBV7-8; j_gene: TRBJ2-3; d_gene: TRBD2
CDR3aa: CASSPQSGANSPLHF; CDR3nt: TGTGCCAGCTCACCCCAATCAGGGGCCAACTCACCCCTCCACTTT; abundance: many; v_gene: TRBV18; j_gene: TRBJ1-6; d_gene: NA
CDR3aa: CASSLSLAGGRETQYF; CDR3nt: TGTGCCAGCAGCTTGTCCCTAGCGGGGGGGCGAGAGACCCAGTACTTC; abundance: NA; v_gene: TRBV11-1; j_gene: TRBJ2-5; d_gene: TRBD2
CDR3aa: CASSLEGLAGGLYTDTQYF; CDR3nt: TGTGCCAGCAGCTTGGAGGGACTAGCGGGGGGACTCTACACAGATACGCAGTATTTT; abundance: NA; v_gene: TRBV5-8; j_gene: TRBJ2-3; d_gene: TRBD2
CDR3aa: CASSQMGTSGGSSYNEQFF; CDR3nt: TGCGCCAGCAGCCAAATGGGGACTAGCGGGGGGAGCTCCTACAATGAGCAGTTCTTC; abundance: NA; v_gene: TRBV4-3; j_gene: TRBJ2-1; d_gene: TRBD2
CDR3aa: CASSQGTGGPETQYF; CDR3nt: TGCGCCAGCAGCCAAGGGACAGGGGGCCCAGAGACCCAGTACTTC; abundance: NA; v_gene: TRBV4-1; j_gene: TRBJ2-5; d_gene: TRBD1